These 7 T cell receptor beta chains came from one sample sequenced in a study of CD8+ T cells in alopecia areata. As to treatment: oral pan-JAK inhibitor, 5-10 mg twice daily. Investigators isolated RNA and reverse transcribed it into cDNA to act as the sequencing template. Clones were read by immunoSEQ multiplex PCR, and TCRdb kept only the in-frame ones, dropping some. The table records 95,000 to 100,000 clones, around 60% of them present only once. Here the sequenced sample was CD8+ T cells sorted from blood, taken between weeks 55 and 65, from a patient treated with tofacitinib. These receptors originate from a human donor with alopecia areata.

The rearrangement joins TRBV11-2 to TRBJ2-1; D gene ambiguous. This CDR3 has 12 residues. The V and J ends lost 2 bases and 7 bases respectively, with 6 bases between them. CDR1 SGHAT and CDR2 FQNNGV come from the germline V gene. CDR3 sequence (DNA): TGTGCCAGCAGCTTATCTCAAAATGAGCAGTTCTTC. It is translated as CASSLSQNEQFF.

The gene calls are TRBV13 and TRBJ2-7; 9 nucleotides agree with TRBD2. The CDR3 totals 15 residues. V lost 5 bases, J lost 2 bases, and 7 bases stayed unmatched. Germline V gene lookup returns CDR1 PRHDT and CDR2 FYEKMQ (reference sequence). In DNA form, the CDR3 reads TGTGCCAGCAGCACCAGACTAGCGGAGGCCTACGAGCAGTACTTC. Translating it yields CASSTRLAEAYEQYF.

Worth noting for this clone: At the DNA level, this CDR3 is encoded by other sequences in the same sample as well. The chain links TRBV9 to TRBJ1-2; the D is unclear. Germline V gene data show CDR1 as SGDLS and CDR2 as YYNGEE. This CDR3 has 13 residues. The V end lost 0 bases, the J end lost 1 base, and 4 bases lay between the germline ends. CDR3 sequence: CASSVESNYGYTF. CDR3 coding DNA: TGTGCCAGCAGCGTAGAGAGTAACTATGGCTACACCTTC.

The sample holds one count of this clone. CDR3 bases: TGTGCCAGCAGCCCGCAACAGGGGTGGGCTTTCTTT. Translated: CASSPQQGWAFF. The rearrangement joins TRBV5-6 to TRBJ1-1; TRBD1 agrees at 7 bases. Germline loops: CDR1 SGHDT, CDR2 YYEEEE. CDR3 size: 12 residues. After removal of 4 bases from V and 11 bases from J, the junction contained 8 bases not matched to a gene.

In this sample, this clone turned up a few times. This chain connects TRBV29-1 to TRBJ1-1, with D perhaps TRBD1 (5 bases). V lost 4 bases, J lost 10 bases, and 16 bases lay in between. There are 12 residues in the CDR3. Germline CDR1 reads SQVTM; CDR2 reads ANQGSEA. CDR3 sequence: CSVGDTRGGAFF. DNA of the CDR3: TGCAGCGTTGGAGATACGCGGGGGGGAGCTTTCTTT.

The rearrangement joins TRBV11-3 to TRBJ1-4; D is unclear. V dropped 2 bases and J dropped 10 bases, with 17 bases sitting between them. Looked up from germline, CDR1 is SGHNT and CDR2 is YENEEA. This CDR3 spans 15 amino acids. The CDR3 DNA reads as TGTGCCAGCAGCTTACCGGGCAATCCCCCGGGAAAACTGTTTTTT. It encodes CASSLPGNPPGKLFF.

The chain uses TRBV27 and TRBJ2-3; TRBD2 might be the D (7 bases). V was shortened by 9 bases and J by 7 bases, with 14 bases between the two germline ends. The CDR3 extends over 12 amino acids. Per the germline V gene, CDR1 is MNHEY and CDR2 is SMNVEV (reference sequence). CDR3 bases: TGTGCCAGTGGAAGGGGGGGAAATACGCAGTATTTT. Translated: CASGRGGNTQYF.